Below, one TCR beta chain is given with its context. Deletions cut 1 base from V and 5 bases from J, with 9 bases between. This CDR3 contains 14 residues. Germline-derived CDR1 and CDR2 are SGHTA and FQGNSA. The entry originates in a study of blood T cell repertoires in COVID-19. Overall study context: Samples came from the United States, Italy and Spain, spanning acute and convalescent COVID-19.

In the authors' workflow: Reference gene primer amplification yielded estimated nucleated cell counts. Only in-frame clones appear in the TCRdb table, and some are missing; sequencing was by immunoSEQ multiplex PCR. The V and J calls and clone size are taken from that table; D and trimming were inferred from the DNA. The sample shows 80,000 to 100,000 clones, more than 80% of them seen only once. Sequenced material: peripheral blood. The V call is TRBV7-2, the J call TRBJ2-1; D is unclear. The sequence was obtained from a woman aged 65 to 85 with acute or convalescent COVID-19. CDR3 residues: CASSLVFRNNEQFF. The CDR3 nucleotides are TGTGCCAGCAGCTTAGTTTTCAGAAACAATGAGCAGTTCTTC.